This T cell receptor beta chain was captured in a study of T-cell memory formation after mild COVID-19. Notes on the study in general: The appearance of some responding clones in pre-infection memory suggested that cross-reactive memory joined. Clones from the second wave (peaking day 37) had unconfirmed SARS-CoV-2 specificity. Contracting clones from day 15 to 85 showed balanced CD4/CD8; later expanders favored CD4+.

Germline V gene lookup returns CDR1 MGHDK and CDR2 SYGVNS. The CDR3 covers 14 residues. Trimming took 4 bases from V and 2 from J, leaving 12 bases between them. From the 5' RACE reads, TCRdb called clonotypes with MiXCR, one entry per CDR3 protein. The sample gives about 350,000 distinct CDR3 sequences, around 13% of which show up once; about a fifth is in the top ten. A word on this clonotype: Its cognate antigen is unknown.

The chain recombines TRBV25-1 with TRBJ2-7; D is possibly TRBD1 (5 bases). Sequenced: PBMCs or a T cell subset sorted from them (not recorded which). The sequence was obtained from a young man who had mild COVID-19 (a few samples of this study predate the infection). Cell type and time point are not known. The CDR3 DNA follows: TGTGCCAGCAGTGGGGGCAGACTCGCCTACGAGCAGTACTTC. This encodes CASSGGRLAYEQYF.